Below are 3 T cell receptor beta chains sequenced from a single sample in a study of control samples from healthy donors and cancer patients. Measured with immunoSEQ multiplex PCR; TCRdb has only the in-frame clones, and not every one. The sample holds fewer than 150,000 clones; 80% to 95% are singletons and the top ten take more than 2%. The sample taken for sequencing was blood. Receptors were obtained from a young man in good health.

V usage is TRBV7-2 and J usage is TRBJ1-1; TRBD1 matches at 8 bases. CDR1 is SGHTA and CDR2 is FQGNSA in the germline V gene. The CDR3 totals 14 residues. V lost 5 bases to trimming and J lost 7 bases; unmatched junction nucleotides: 9. Here the CDR3 reads CASSASGGYGEAFF. DNA for the CDR3: TGTGCCAGCAGCGCCTCAGGGGGCTATGGTGAAGCTTTCTTT. Based on the CDR3 plus reference TRBV7-2 and TRBJ1-1, the full variable domain is GAGVSQSPSNKVTEKGKDVELRCDPISGHTALYWYRQSLGQGLEFLIYFQGNSAPDKSGLPSDRFSAERTGGSVSTLTIQRTQQEDSAVYLCASSASGGYGEAFFGQGTRLTVV.

The CDR3 loop is CASSQGSYEQYV. As DNA, the CDR3 is TGTGCCAGCAGCCAAGGTTCTTACGAGCAGTACGTC. V and J are TRBV3-1 (or the pseudogene TRBV3-2) and TRBJ2-7, with unresolved D. Trimming took 1 base from V and 4 from J, leaving 5 bases between them. The CDR3 covers 12 residues. In germline, CDR1 is LGHDT, CDR2 YNNKEL (reference sequence).

This clone was seen more than once but under ten times. The sample carries other DNA sequences with the same CDR3. V usage is TRBV6-5 and J usage is TRBJ1-2, with D possibly TRBD1 on 6 matching bases. CDR3 size: 12 residues. The germline CDR1 and CDR2 sequences are MNHEY and SVGAGI. The V end lost 2 bases, the J end lost 8 bases, and 9 bases lay between the germline ends. CDR3: CASSYGGHGYTF. Here the CDR3 DNA reads TGTGCCAGCAGTTACGGGGGACACGGCTACACCTTC.